This T cell receptor (beta chain) is from a study of cytomegalovirus exposure and HLA in healthy donors. Whole-study findings and limits: First-cohort TCR clusters were later found to tend to co-occur in the 90 to 150 validation repertoires.

Points on this clone: Its cognate antigen is unknown.

Trimming cost V 3 bases and J 6 bases; bases outside gene matches: 4. The CDR3 is 15 residues long. In germline, CDR1 is LNHNV, CDR2 YYDKDF (reference sequence). It was the roughly 130-subject validation cohort, separate from the roughly 700-subject first cohort, to which the donors belonged. The method was immunoSEQ multiplex PCR; TCRdb's version includes in-frame clones alone and lacks a portion of them. The sample consists of 150,000 to 200,000 clones, around nine tenths of them appearing once. The sequenced sample consisted of PBMCs. The TCR originated in a young man in good health and CMV-seropositive. The chain employs TRBV15 and TRBJ1-4; 10 nucleotides match TRBD1. CDR3 DNA sequence: TGTGCCACCAGCAGCCCGGGGACAGGGGATGAAAAACTGTTTTTT. Protein: CATSSPGTGDEKLFF.